A single TCR beta chain is shown here with its context. This CDR3 is missing its conserved last phenylalanine or tryptophan, likely due to a read error. The data were obtained in a study of tumor and adjacent non-tumor tissue in lung cancer. Background on the study: Aged 31 to 76 years, patients included roughly ten men and 4 to 6 women with stage I to III disease. Millions of productive TCRbeta reads were obtained per sample on average.

TCRbeta libraries were built with three rounds of nested PCR, modified from ARM-PCR. Via MiXCR, TCRdb re-called the multiplex PCR reads, giving one row per CDR3 protein. The sample yields approximately 120,000 distinct CDR3 sequences, more than 60% seen once. The template was RNA from unsorted bulk tissue. CDR1 SGHKS and CDR2 YYEKEE come from the germline V gene (reference sequence). This CDR3 contains 15 residues. This chain links TRBV5-5 with TRBJ1-1; D possibly corresponds to TRBD1 (5 bases). This TCR was sampled from a woman aged 55-69 years with non-small cell lung cancer. The sequenced sample was lung tumor tissue. The CDR3 loop reads CASSLGVGEDTEAFL. As DNA, the CDR3 is TGTGCAAGCAGCTTGGGTGTAGGGGAGGATACTGAAGCTTTCCTT.